This T cell receptor beta chain was obtained from a study of tumor-infiltrating lymphocytes in primary liver carcinoma (dated by TCRdb to 2016 to 2017). Context from the whole study: Hepatocellular carcinoma (four) or combined HCC and intrahepatic cholangiocarcinoma (one) was present in the five patients, who were three men and two women aged 30 to 69 years. Tumors of the five patients were stage T1-T3 N0M0 with maximum diameters of roughly 4 to 11 cm. Each sample produced about 3.5 to 8 million productive TCRbeta reads, and read depth showed no significant difference between tissue types. TCRbeta repertoire sequencing, expression microarrays and whole-exome sequencing were combined in the study across five regions of each liver tumor, with adjacent normal tissue and blood also included. A total of roughly 35 specimens from 5 patients went through TCRbeta repertoire sequencing, namely 25 tumor regions, 5 adjacent noncancerous liver tissues and 5 peripheral blood samples. Agilent mRNA microarray profiling was performed on the 25 tumor region samples to relate TCRbeta repertoire diversity to the local molecular phenotype. High reproducibility was observed for the technical replicate repertoires, with mean shared-clone rates about 0.89 and correlation coefficients above 0.95. The full study reports these points: Bulk unsorted samples precluded comparing CD4+ and CD8+ T cell repertoires. With just a handful of patients in the study, the authors point out that the findings should be validated in a larger study. Only about 8-24% of top clones were present in all five regions of a tumor, suggesting spatial heterogeneity of tumor-infiltrating T cells. The top 250 clones accounted for a significantly greater share of the repertoire in tumors than in blood (p = 0.039). Because sequencing covered only the TCR beta chain and unpaired alpha chains were not captured, true repertoire diversity is likely underestimated. Pairs of tumor regions showed greater repertoire overlap (mean about 36%) than tumor-adjacent pairs (roughly 17%) or tumor-blood pairs (roughly 15%), which is consistent with antigen-driven expansion.

TCRbeta-specific cDNA was reverse-transcribed from about 520 ng total RNA using a constant-region primer and ProtoScript II reverse transcriptase. The TCRbeta libraries were prepared through three rounds of nested multiplex PCR following a slightly modified ARM-PCR procedure. Each of the first two PCR rounds ran for around 10 cycles using multiplex TRBV1-TRBV30 forward primers together with a Cbeta reverse primer. Sample barcodes and Illumina adapters were added in a final 25-cycle PCR using Deep VentR polymerase. Before sequencing, amplicons of 200-500 bp were gel-purified using a QIAquick gel extraction kit. An Illumina HiSeq 2500 was used to sequence the TCRbeta amplicons with 250-bp paired-end reads. As for the original processing: To recover full CDR3 sequences, reads were quality-trimmed using Trimmomatic v0.33 and paired reads were then merged using FLASH v1.2.11. MiGEC v1.2.1b assigned V, D and J germline segments to the rearranged TCRbeta sequences. Clonotype statistics and Shannon-Wiener diversity indices were calculated with VDJtools v1.0.0. To cut down on sampling bias, every analysis after diversity analysis relied on just the 250 most abundant clonotypes from each sample. TCRdb ran its own pipeline on the public reads, namely fastp trimming at Q25 and MiXCR clone calling, and kept in-frame beta chains. A single entry per CDR3 protein holds the most common genes and DNA from its merged rows. Clone size and V and J calls follow TCRdb, not the original study. The table for this sample lists about 78,000 distinct CDR3 sequences; about two thirds of them were counted only once. Jointly, the top ten make up roughly 15% of the sample.

CDR1 and CDR2, looked up from the germline V gene, are SGDLS and YYNGEE. CDR3 length: 16 amino acids, cysteine to phenylalanine. Of the read, only the CDR3 DNA is kept; its 48 bases are in frame from base 1. Without any cell sorting, total RNA and DNA were extracted together from around 20-30 mg of bulk tissue using the AllPrep DNA/RNA mini kit. Between late 2015 and 2016, several patients in China with histopathologically diagnosed primary liver carcinoma had surgical resection. Chronic HBV infection was present in the patients, and the patients were treatment-naive at sampling. Five spatially separated regions were sampled from each tumor: the superior, inferior, left-lateral and right-lateral poles, plus the tumor centre. More than 85% viable tumor cells were found by histology in every tumor sample. Pieces of fresh tumor and adjacent tissue were cut in half, with one half kept in RNAlater at -80 degrees C and the other half sent for histology.

About this clonotype itself: Its antigen is unknown. An end of the junction differs from the germline gene, which may be a read error.

The TCR was taken from a woman aged 55-75 years with primary liver carcinoma and hepatitis B virus infection. Recombination connected TRBV9 to TRBJ2-7; the D gene is perhaps TRBD2, from 5 matching bases. Sequencing input: liver tumor tissue from sampling region 4. Explained via the paper, the cell subset or site label denotes: tumor region T4, right-lateral pole. The nucleotide sequence reads as follows: TGTACCAGCAGCGTAGAGGCTAGCCCTCCCCTCTACGAGCAGTACTTC. The resulting protein is CTSSVEASPPLYEQYF. Joined to the reference TRBV9 and TRBJ2-7 proteins, this CDR3 gives the full variable domain: DSGVTQTPKHLITATGQRVTLRCSPRSGDLSVYWYQQSLDQGLQFLIQYYNGEERAKGNILERFSAQQFPDLHSELNLSSLELGDSALYFCTSSVEASPPLYEQYFGPGTRLTVT.